This TCR beta chain was captured by sequencing in a study of metastatic and nonmetastatic thyroid tumors. As for the study in general: Malignant thyroid and benign thyroid patients provided blood and tumor or nodule tissue whose repertoires were compared.

The sample holds many counts of this clone. Its antigen is currently unknown. There were no patients who had received any treatment before thyroid surgery. Source study methods: A classifier of distant metastasis in papillary thyroid cancer was built from CDR3 differences (across clinicopathological groups). TCRdb redid the clone calls on the PCR reads using MiXCR. TCRdb, rather than the study authors, made the V and J calls. The repertoire holds approximately 30,000 clones, about 15% seen once, with 15% to 18% in the top ten. Overall study findings and caveats: Reportedly, malignant thyroid tumors had significantly higher TCR beta diversity than benign nodules, in blood and tumor.

The ends lost 4 bases at V and 6 bases at J; junction bases unmatched: 5. The V gene's germline CDR1 is MGHRA and CDR2 YSYEKL. The CDR3 consists of 14 residues. This chain joins TRBV4-1 and TRBJ2-1; TRBD1 agrees at 8 bases. The specimen sequenced was blood. This receptor was obtained from a male donor with papillary thyroid cancer or a benign thyroid nodule (not recorded which). Some clones in this sample may be carry-over from other donors' samples. DNA of the CDR3: TGCGCCAGCAGCCTTGACAGGGGAGTCAATGAGCAGTTCTTC. Encoded protein: CASSLDRGVNEQFF.